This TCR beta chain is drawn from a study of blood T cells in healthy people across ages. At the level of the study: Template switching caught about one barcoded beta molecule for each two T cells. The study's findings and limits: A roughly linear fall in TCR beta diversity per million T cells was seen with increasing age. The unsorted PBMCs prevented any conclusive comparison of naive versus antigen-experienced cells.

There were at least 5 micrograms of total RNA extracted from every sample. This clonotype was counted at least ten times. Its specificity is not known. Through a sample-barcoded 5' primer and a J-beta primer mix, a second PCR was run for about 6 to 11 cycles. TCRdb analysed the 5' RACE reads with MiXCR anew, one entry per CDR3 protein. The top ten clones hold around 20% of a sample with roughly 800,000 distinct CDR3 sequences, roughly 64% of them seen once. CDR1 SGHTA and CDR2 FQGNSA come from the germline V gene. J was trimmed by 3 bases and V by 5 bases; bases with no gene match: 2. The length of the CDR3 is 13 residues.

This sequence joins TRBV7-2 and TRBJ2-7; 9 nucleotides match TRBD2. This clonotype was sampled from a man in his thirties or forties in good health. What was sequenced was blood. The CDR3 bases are TGTGCCAGCAGCCGTAGCGGGAGCTACGAGCAGTACTTC. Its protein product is CASSRSGSYEQYF.